The clone carrying this T cell receptor (beta chain) was observed a handful of times. Its antigen is unknown. cDNA molecules carried unique molecular identifiers, and template switching added a universal primer site. TCRdb re-analysed the 5' RACE reads in MiXCR, keeping a single row per CDR3 protein. The table shows fewer than 350,000 distinct CDR3 sequences, with about 8.3% occurring only once. V was clipped by 0 bases and J by 8 bases; unmatched bases: 4. This CDR3 contains 14 residues. Germline lookup yields CDR1 SGHRS and CDR2 YFSETQ. This sample stems from a study of identical twins. Study results and caveats: Insertions were fewer in abundant cord blood beta clonotypes, whereas memory repertoires showed none of this pattern.

The sample was also linked to a second study, of yellow fever vaccine responses in identical twins.

The source of this sequence is a woman aged 18-35 years in good health. V gene TRBV5-1 combines with J gene TRBJ1-4; 7 nucleotides line up with TRBD1. Input material: memory (CD45RO+) T cells sorted from blood. CDR3: CASSLGQGREKLFF. The CDR3, as DNA: TGCGCCAGCAGCTTGGGACAGGGTCGGGAAAAACTGTTTTTT.